A single sample gave rise to the 23 T cell receptor beta chains below, sequenced in a study of blood T cell repertoires in COVID-19 (dated by TCRdb to the early 2020s). The library was generated by the immunoSEQ multiplex PCR assay. Imported from immuneACCESS, the table was reduced by TCRdb to in-frame sequences with V and J called. These copies leave out some clones; in studies compared against another copy, an unresolved V gene accounts for under half, and the cause of the remainder is not known. This sample gives roughly 220,000 clones in total; 75% to 90% of them show up just once. The leading ten clones occupy around 2.2% of the sample. The specimen sequenced was peripheral blood. These receptors all stem from a man in his thirties or forties who had recovered from COVID-19.

The chain uses TRBV4-3 and TRBJ2-1, with a weak D call TRBD2 (7 bases). V gave up 0 bases and J gave up 9 bases, with 9 bases separating them. Germline values: CDR1 LGHNA, CDR2 YSLEER. The CDR3 length is 13 residues. The CDR3 DNA reads as TGCGCCAGCAGCCAAGATAGGGGGGGTGAGCAGTTCTTC. This sequence encodes CASSQDRGGEQFF.

This sequence joins TRBV18 and TRBJ1-2; D uncertain. Germline values: CDR1 KGHSH, CDR2 LQKENI. V was trimmed by 3 bases and J by 1 base, leaving 12 bases between them. The CDR3 spans 15 residues. The CDR3 coding sequence is TGTGCCAGCTCACCCACGTTAGACTTTAACTATGGCTACACCTTC. Amino acids: CASSPTLDFNYGYTF.

The chain joins TRBV19 to TRBJ2-5, with 9 bases lining up with TRBD2. In germline, CDR1 is LNHDA, CDR2 SQIVND (reference sequence). The CDR3 contains 16 residues. V trimming: 0 bases; J trimming: 6 bases; junction bases outside the gene matches: 8. CDR3 DNA: TGTGCCAGTAGTATAGAAATGGCGGGGGGGCCGAAGACCCAGTACTTC. Encoded protein: CASSIEMAGGPKTQYF.

V is TRBV3-1 (or the pseudogene TRBV3-2) and J is TRBJ1-3; 9 bases align to TRBD1. Germline CDR1 reads LGHDT; CDR2 reads YNNKEL (reference sequence). V lost 3 bases to trimming and J lost 4 bases; unmatched junction nucleotides: 13. The CDR3 has 18 amino acids. CDR3 region: CASSHLFSGTGKGNTIYF. CDR3 DNA sequence: TGTGCCAGCAGCCACCTCTTTTCCGGGACAGGGAAAGGAAACACCATATATTTT.

This clone was recorded only once. The chain couples TRBV24-1 to TRBJ2-7; a possible D gene is TRBD2 (6 bases). The germline V gene has CDR1 KGHDR and CDR2 SFDVKD. The CDR3 sequence is 15 residues long. Trimming removed 4 bases at V and 2 bases at J, with 14 bases between. CDR3 sequence reads: CATSDSGTGAYEQYF. CDR3 bases: TGTGCCACCAGTGACTCTGGGACGGGGGCCTACGAGCAGTACTTC.

CDR3 DNA: TGTGCCAGCAGCCCAGGGACAGGGTCCTATGGCTACACCTTC. It codes for CASSPGTGSYGYTF. The chain employs TRBV9 and TRBJ1-2, with TRBD1 matching over 9 bases. In germline, CDR1 is SGDLS, CDR2 YYNGEE. The length of the CDR3 is 14 residues. The junction had 5 bases not matched to a gene; V was cut back by 4 bases and J by 4 bases.

This clone turned up a few times. The V call is TRBV6-5, the J call TRBJ1-3; TRBD1 agrees at 8 bases. The CDR3 loop spans 15 amino acids. With V trimmed by 4 bases and J by 0 bases, 2 bases remained unmatched. CDR1 and CDR2 from the germline V gene are MNHEY and SVGAGI. DNA of the CDR3: TGTGCCAGCAGTTTTACAGGGGGCTCTGGAAACACCATATATTTT. Translated, it gives CASSFTGGSGNTIYF.

The genes are TRBV28 and TRBJ1-4; D unclear. Germline CDR1 and CDR2: MDHEN and SYDVKM. This CDR3 comprises 15 residues. Trimming removed 1 base at V and 7 bases at J, with 13 bases between. The CDR3 coding sequence is TGTGCCAGCAGTTTATCGGTACCGGGGAGTGAAAAACTGTTTTTT. Its protein is CASSLSVPGSEKLFF.

This chain joins TRBV28 and TRBJ2-3; possibly TRBD2 for D (7 bases). The CDR3 is 14 amino acids. V lost 8 bases and J 2 bases, leaving 14 bases between the germline ends. CDR1 is MDHEN, CDR2 SYDVKM, per germline. CDR3 loop: CASWGGGYTDTQYF. CDR3 bases: TGTGCCAGCTGGGGGGGCGGATACACAGATACGCAGTATTTT.

V gene TRBV19 combines with J gene TRBJ2-3; weak D call: TRBD2 (7 bases). CDR3 size: 15 residues. In germline, CDR1 is LNHDA, CDR2 SQIVND (reference sequence). Trimming pared 3 bases from V and 3 bases from J, leaving 13 bases between. The CDR3 protein is CASSIPRGATDTQYF. The CDR3 DNA is TGTGCCAGTAGTATCCCCCGGGGGGCTACAGATACGCAGTATTTT. Full variable domain (remainder filled in from reference TRBV19 and TRBJ2-3): DGGITQSPKYLFRKEGQNVTLSCEQNLNHDAMYWYRQDPGQGLRLIYYSQIVNDFQKGDIAEGYSVSREKKESFPLTVTSAQKNPTAFYLCASSIPRGATDTQYFGPGTRLTVL.

The chain joins TRBV12-3 or TRBV12-4 to TRBJ1-6; tentatively, D is TRBD1 (6 bases). The V end was cut by 4 bases, the J end by 7 bases, with 8 bases between. The CDR3 sequence is 13 residues long. In nucleotides, the CDR3 is TGTGCCAGCAGTTACACAGGGAATTCACCCCTCCACTTT. Protein product: CASSYTGNSPLHF.

This chain joins TRBV4-2 and TRBJ2-7; 7 positions match TRBD1. Trimming cost V 0 bases and J 2 bases; bases outside gene matches: 4. The CDR3 loop spans 15 amino acids. The germline gives CDR1 LGHNA, CDR2 YNFKEQ. The CDR3 sequence: CASSQESQGAYEQYF. Here the CDR3 DNA reads TGTGCCAGCAGCCAAGAGAGCCAGGGGGCCTACGAGCAGTACTTC.

V is TRBV19 and J is TRBJ2-5; 7 nucleotides match TRBD1. With V trimmed by 8 bases and J by 3 bases, 0 bases remained unmatched. The CDR3 runs 11 residues. From germline, CDR1 is LNHDA and CDR2 SQIVND (reference sequence). The CDR3 loop reads CASQGEETQYF. CDR3 bases: TGTGCCAGTCAGGGGGAAGAGACCCAGTACTTC.

The rearrangement links TRBV7-2 to TRBJ1-2; D ambiguous. This CDR3 region has 13 residues. CDR1 is SGHTA and CDR2 is FQGNSA in the germline V gene. V was pared by 2 bases and J by 4 bases, with 8 bases between. CDR3 region: CASSLTEFYGYTF. DNA of the CDR3: TGTGCCAGCAGCTTAACAGAGTTCTATGGCTACACCTTC.

This clone appeared a few times. The chain combines TRBV7-9 with TRBJ1-1; D possibly corresponds to TRBD1 (5 bases). The CDR3 spans 13 residues. The germline V gene encodes CDR1 SEHNR and CDR2 FQNEAQ (reference sequence). V was shortened by 3 bases and J by 7 bases, with 12 bases between the two germline ends. The CDR3 protein is CASSFEQAIEAFF. CDR3 DNA sequence: TGTGCCAGCAGCTTCGAACAGGCTATTGAAGCTTTCTTT. Full variable domain (missing parts from reference TRBV7-9 and TRBJ1-1): DTGVSQNPRHKITKRGQNVTFRCDPISEHNRLYWYRQTLGQGPEFLTYFQNEAQLEKSRLLSDRFSAERPKGSFSTLEIQRTEQGDSAMYLCASSFEQAIEAFFGQGTRLTVV.

The chain uses TRBV11-3 and TRBJ2-1; TRBD2 might be the D (6 bases). Germline CDR1 and CDR2: SGHNT and YENEEA. Trimming took off 5 bases at V and 9 bases at J, with 17 bases between the two ends. The CDR3 length is 14 residues. This CDR3 is CASSIGTPTSEQFF. CDR3 coding DNA: TGTGCCAGCAGCATCGGGACTCCAACTAGTGAGCAGTTCTTC.

This rearrangement joins TRBV3-1 (or the pseudogene TRBV3-2) to TRBJ1-2; TRBD1 might be the D (6 bases). Germline assignment: CDR1 LGHDT and CDR2 YNNKEL (reference sequence). This CDR3 is 14 amino acids long. V shed 4 bases and J shed 0 bases, with 9 bases lying between them. CDR3 in amino acids: CASSRRQANYGYTF. CDR3 DNA: TGTGCCAGCAGCCGTCGACAGGCTAACTATGGCTACACCTTC.

CDR3 in amino acids: CASSPEVGQYEQFF. CDR3 nucleotide sequence: TGTGCCAGCAGTCCCGAGGTGGGACAGTATGAGCAGTTCTTC. The chain recombines TRBV27 with TRBJ2-1, with 7 nucleotides matching TRBD1. With V trimmed by 5 bases and J by 8 bases, 9 bases remained unmatched. This CDR3 has 14 residues. The germline CDR1 and CDR2 sequences are MNHEY and SMNVEV (reference sequence).

This clone was recorded only once. CDR3 sequence (DNA): TGTGCCAGCAGCGCCCGACAGGGGAGCTCCTACGAGCAGTACTTC. This gives the protein CASSARQGSSYEQYF. This rearrangement joins TRBV11-3 to TRBJ2-7; 8 bases are a match to TRBD1. Trimming took 5 bases from V and 0 from J; bases not matched to a gene: 6. CDR3 length equals 15 residues. Germline V CDR1 and CDR2: SGHNT, YENEEA.

The J gene is TRBJ1-5, the V gene TRBV18; D may be TRBD1 (6 bases). This CDR3 region has 15 residues. CDR1 and CDR2 (germline): KGHSH, LQKENI. Trimming left V 3 bases short and J 3 bases short, with 12 bases between. The CDR3 sequence: CASSPPGQTNQPQHF. CDR3 DNA sequence: TGTGCCAGCTCACCCCCGGGACAAACCAATCAGCCCCAGCATTTT.

This clone was seen only a few times. The gene calls are TRBV29-1 and TRBJ2-7, with 7 bases aligning to TRBD1. This CDR3 spans 13 amino acids. Losses at the gene ends were 4 bases for V and 5 bases for J; bases not matched to a gene: 8. Germline lookup yields CDR1 SQVTM and CDR2 ANQGSEA. The chain's CDR3 is CSVAKDRANEQYF. DNA of the CDR3: TGCAGCGTTGCTAAAGACAGGGCGAACGAGCAGTACTTC.

The V gene is TRBV18, the J gene TRBJ1-4, with 9 bases identical to TRBD1. With 6 bases clipped from V and 4 bases from J, the junction kept 3 bases outside the gene matches. The germline V gene encodes CDR1 KGHSH and CDR2 LQKENI. This CDR3 is 14 amino acids long. The CDR3 DNA sequence: TGTGCCAGCTCTGGGACAGGGTATAATGAAAAACTGTTTTTT. Amino acids: CASSGTGYNEKLFF.

Here the CDR3 DNA reads TGTGCCAGCAGCCAATTACAGACAGGAGCTAATGAAAAACTGTTTTTT. Its protein is CASSQLQTGANEKLFF. The V call is TRBV14, the J call TRBJ1-4, with TRBD1 as a possible D gene (6 bases). The V gene lost 2 bases and the J gene lost 3 bases, with 13 bases spanning the gap. CDR3 length: 16 residues. Germline V lookup: CDR1 SGHDN, CDR2 FVKESK.